This entry lists 29 T cell receptor beta chains sequenced from one sample in a study of CD8 T cells in Susac syndrome (dated by TCRdb to between 2018 and 2020). The library relied on the immunoSEQ multiplex PCR assay. RNA was extracted using the RNeasy kit, and roughly 0.5 to 1 ug of the RNA was reverse transcribed with random hexamers. TCRdb reprocessing: public reads trimmed at Q25 with fastp, clones called with MiXCR, in-frame beta chains kept. All rows with the same CDR3 protein become a single entry with the most common DNA and genes. The sample profile shows 180,000 or so distinct CDR3 sequences; about 94% of them were found once. Over 0.12% of the sample rests with the top ten. The material sequenced was CD4+ T cells from PBMCs. These receptors were obtained from a human donor in good health.

This clonotype appeared once. The chain recombines TRBV27 with TRBJ2-5; the match to TRBD2 covers 8 bases. The V and J ends lost 6 bases and 5 bases, in that order; junction bases with no gene match: 17. The germline CDR1 and CDR2 sequences are MNHEY and SMNVEV (reference sequence). The CDR3 sequence is 17 residues long. The CDR3 protein is CASRPQSGGSLGETQYF. In DNA, the CDR3 is TGTGCCAGCAGGCCCCAGAGCGGGGGCTCCCTCGGGGAGACCCAGTACTTC.

This clonotype occurred a few times. This sequence joins TRBV7-2 and TRBJ2-3; 7 positions agree with TRBD2. The CDR3 length is 16 residues. The J segment lost 2 bases and the V segment lost 6 bases, leaving 11 bases of the junction unmatched. CDR1 and CDR2 from the germline V gene are SGHTA and FQGNSA. CDR3 DNA: TGTGCCAGCAGGCGAAAATGGGGAGGGGACACAGATACGCAGTATTTT. Protein sequence: CASRRKWGGDTDTQYF.

This rearrangement joins TRBV29-1 to TRBJ2-3; D unclear. Germline V CDR1 and CDR2: SQVTM, ANQGSEA. V lost 4 bases and J 2 bases, leaving 10 bases between the germline ends. The CDR3 sequence is 13 residues long. In nucleotides, the CDR3 is TGCAGCGTTGCCCGACTCTACACAGATACGCAGTATTTT. It specifies CSVARLYTDTQYF.

The chain has TRBV2 and TRBJ2-5, with D maybe TRBD2 (5 bases). This CDR3 is built from 13 residues. Germline CDR1 reads SNHLY; CDR2 reads FYNNEI. V was shortened by 7 bases and J by 1 base, with 10 bases between the two germline ends. CDR3 nucleotide sequence: TGTGCCAGCATGCGAGGGCTCCAAGAGACCCAGTACTTC. This encodes CASMRGLQETQYF.

The chain carries TRBV6-6 and TRBJ2-7; D might be TRBD1 (6 bases). The CDR3 is 16 amino acids. The germline CDR1 and CDR2 sequences are MNHNY and SVGAGI (reference sequence). The V and J ends lost 2 bases and 2 bases respectively, with 16 bases between them. CDR3 region: CASSYRRAGDAYEQYF. The CDR3 coding sequence is TGTGCCAGCAGTTACAGGCGGGCAGGGGACGCCTACGAGCAGTACTTC.

This sequence joins TRBV27 and TRBJ1-2, with D hard to call. Per the germline V gene, CDR1 is MNHEY and CDR2 is SMNVEV (reference sequence). The CDR3 contains 14 residues. Trimming took off 6 bases at V and 0 bases at J, with 11 bases between the two ends. CDR3 DNA: TGTGCCAGCAGGAAGGCCGCGACTAACTATGGCTACACCTTC. Translation gives CASRKAATNYGYTF.

The chain joins TRBV19 to TRBJ2-2; D is ambiguous. There are 13 residues in the CDR3. Trimming took off 6 bases at V and 5 bases at J, with 10 bases between the two ends. Germline V gives CDR1 LNHDA, CDR2 SQIVND (reference sequence). The CDR3 sequence: CASSLHLTGELFF. CDR3 in DNA: TGTGCCAGTAGCCTCCACTTGACCGGGGAGCTGTTTTTT.

This CDR3 reads CASSLMRGPNEQFF. The CDR3 nucleotides are TGTGCCAGCAGTTTAATGAGGGGGCCTAATGAGCAGTTCTTC. This sequence joins TRBV12-3 or TRBV12-4 and TRBJ2-1, with TRBD1 matching 7 bases. The CDR3 has 14 amino acids. V trimming: 2 bases; J trimming: 7 bases; junction bases outside the gene matches: 5.

V usage is TRBV7-9 and J usage is TRBJ2-7; possible D gene TRBD1, 6 bases. The germline V gene has CDR1 SEHNR and CDR2 FQNEAQ (reference sequence). This CDR3 comprises 13 residues. V was cut by 3 bases and J by 5 bases, with 11 bases left in between. The CDR3 DNA is TGTGCCAGCAGCTTCCAGGGGTCAGACGAGCAGTACTTC. This sequence encodes CASSFQGSDEQYF.

The rearrangement joins TRBV20-1 to TRBJ1-4, with D unclear. This CDR3 is built from 13 residues. V was cut by 0 bases and J by 12 bases, with 14 bases left in between. From germline, CDR1 is DFQATT and CDR2 SNEGSKA (reference sequence). The CDR3 loop reads CSARDTQVAELFF. CDR3 coding DNA: TGCAGTGCTAGAGATACCCAGGTAGCGGAACTGTTTTTT.

This CDR3 reads CASSLASRSETQYF. The DNA for the CDR3 is TGTGCCAGCAGCTTAGCCTCGCGTTCCGAGACCCAGTACTTC. This chain links TRBV7-2 with TRBJ2-5; D is undetermined. Between the trimmed V and J ends, which lost 0 bases and 5 bases, there was a span of 10 bases. The germline V gene encodes CDR1 SGHTA and CDR2 FQGNSA. The CDR3 contains 14 residues.

The chain links TRBV7-2 to TRBJ1-1, with D possibly TRBD1 on 5 matching bases. The CDR3 has 14 residues. Germline CDR1 SGHTA, CDR2 FQGNSA. Trimming removed 2 bases from V and 5 bases from J, with 12 bases in between. The CDR3 region is CASSLSLGETEAFF. The CDR3 DNA reads TGTGCCAGCAGCTTATCTTTAGGGGAGACTGAAGCTTTCTTT.

The V call is TRBV12-3 or TRBV12-4, the J call TRBJ1-6, with D maybe TRBD1 (5 bases). This CDR3 has 13 residues. V was clipped by 5 bases and J by 7 bases, with 9 bases between them. The CDR3 bases are TGTGCCAGCAGTCCACAGGAAAATTCACCCCTCCACTTT. This encodes CASSPQENSPLHF.

The V gene is TRBV7-9, the J gene TRBJ2-7; D may be TRBD2 (6 bases). The V end lost 4 bases, the J end lost 0 bases, and 16 bases lay between the germline ends. Germline V gene sequence: CDR1 SEHNR, CDR2 FQNEAQ (reference sequence). The CDR3 runs 16 residues. The CDR3 loop is CASSSKEGFSSYEQYF. As DNA, the CDR3 is TGTGCCAGCAGCTCGAAGGAGGGTTTTAGCTCCTACGAGCAGTACTTC.

The CDR3 DNA sequence: TGCAGCACAAGGGGCGACCAAGAGACCCAGTACTTC. Translating gives CSTRGDQETQYF. The V call is TRBV29-1, the J call TRBJ2-5; possible D gene TRBD1, 5 bases. Trimming shortened V by 8 bases and J by 0 bases, and 10 bases separated the two germline ends. The CDR3 is 12 amino acids. Germline V lookup: CDR1 SQVTM, CDR2 ANQGSEA.

This chain uses TRBV28 with TRBJ2-7; 9 bases fit TRBD2. Trimming took 8 bases from V and 1 from J; bases not matched to a gene: 3. Germline-derived CDR1 and CDR2 are MDHEN and SYDVKM. The length of the CDR3 is 13 residues. The CDR3 loop reads CASGLAGSYEQYF. DNA of the CDR3: TGTGCCAGCGGGCTAGCGGGGTCCTACGAGCAGTACTTC. The full variable domain, with the rest looked up from reference TRBV28 and TRBJ2-7, is DVKVTQSSRYLVKRTGEKVFLECVQDMDHENMFWYRQDPGLGLRLIYFSYDVKMKEKGDIPEGYSVSREKKERFSLILESASTNQTSMYLCASGLAGSYEQYFGPGTRLTVT.

The CDR3 region has the DNA TGTGCCAGCAGTCAGAACAGGGAGCAGTACTTC. It codes for CASSQNREQYF. V usage is TRBV25-1 and J usage is TRBJ2-7; tentative D call: TRBD1 (5 bases). The CDR3 is made up of 11 amino acids. CDR1 is MGHDK and CDR2 is SYGVNS in the germline V gene. Trimming left V 5 bases short and J 7 bases short, with 9 bases between.

The gene calls are TRBV29-1 and TRBJ2-1; no firm D call. CDR3 length: 14 residues. The V gene's germline CDR1 is SQVTM and CDR2 ANQGSEA. The ends were cut back, 0 bases at V and 4 bases at J, with 10 bases in the middle. CDR3 in amino acids: CSVEENKSYNEQFF. The CDR3 DNA reads as TGCAGCGTTGAAGAAAACAAATCTTACAATGAGCAGTTCTTC.

The V and J genes are TRBV7-8 and TRBJ1-2; D unresolved. CDR3 length: 13 residues. V dropped 1 base and J dropped 2 bases, with 5 bases sitting between them. Germline assignment: CDR1 SGHVS and CDR2 FQNEAQ. CDR3 bases: TGTGCCAGCAGCTTAGAGCTGAACTATGGCTACACCTTC. Translation: CASSLELNYGYTF.

The gene calls are TRBV24-1 and TRBJ2-7; D is tentatively TRBD1 or TRBD2 (5 bases each). Germline CDR1 and CDR2: KGHDR and SFDVKD. The CDR3 loop spans 13 amino acids. V lost 3 bases and J lost 0, with 5 bases in between. The CDR3 loop reads CATSDGGSYEQYF. DNA for the CDR3: TGTGCCACCAGTGATGGGGGCTCCTACGAGCAGTACTTC.

This clonotype is a singleton in its sample. The chain couples TRBV15 to TRBJ2-5; D gene ambiguous. The CDR3 is made up of 14 amino acids. The V end was cut by 0 bases, the J end by 4 bases, with 9 bases between. Germline V gives CDR1 LNHNV, CDR2 YYDKDF (reference sequence). For the CDR3, the DNA is TGTGCCACCAGCAGAGATCTAAGGACAGAGACCCAGTACTTC. Translating it yields CATSRDLRTETQYF.

The chain has TRBV7-9 and TRBJ2-6; D not certain. Per the germline V gene, CDR1 is SEHNR and CDR2 is FQNEAQ (reference sequence). V lost 7 bases, J lost 2 bases, and 15 bases lay in between. This CDR3 spans 16 amino acids. CDR3 DNA: TGTGCCAGCAACCGTCTTGGGCTAGCTGGGGCCAACGTCCTGACTTTC. It encodes CASNRLGLAGANVLTF.

V and J are TRBV20-1 and TRBJ1-6, with a possible D match to TRBD1 (5 bases). Germline loops: CDR1 DFQATT, CDR2 SNEGSKA (reference sequence). V was trimmed by 2 bases and J by 7 bases, leaving 12 bases between them. The CDR3 contains 14 residues. The CDR3 loop reads CSARRQSPNSPLHF. CDR3 nucleotides: TGCAGTGCTAGAAGACAGAGTCCCAATTCACCCCTCCACTTT.

The chain employs TRBV20-1 and TRBJ2-7; D remains ambiguous. From germline, CDR1 is DFQATT and CDR2 SNEGSKA (reference sequence). V was clipped by 2 bases and J by 5 bases, with 13 bases between them. This CDR3 spans 13 amino acids. CDR3 nucleotide sequence: TGCAGTGCTAGAAAGAGCGCTGTCCACGAGCAGTACTTC. This translates into CSARKSAVHEQYF.

This chain uses TRBV29-1 with TRBJ1-2; D remains ambiguous. V lost 4 bases and J lost 0, with 6 bases in between. Germline V CDR1 and CDR2: SQVTM, ANQGSEA. The CDR3 consists of 12 residues. The CDR3, as DNA: TGCAGCGTTGCGCCGGCTAACTATGGCTACACCTTC. Protein product: CSVAPANYGYTF.

The V and J genes are TRBV5-1 and TRBJ2-7, with D perhaps TRBD1 or TRBD2 (5 bases each). The CDR3 covers 15 residues. Germline V gene lookup returns CDR1 SGHRS and CDR2 YFSETQ. Trimming pared 0 bases from V and 1 base from J, leaving 11 bases between. The DNA of the CDR3 is TGCGCCAGCAGCTTGGAGTGGGGCGGGTCCTACGAGCAGTACTTC. Amino acids: CASSLEWGGSYEQYF.

The chain couples TRBV9 to TRBJ2-7, with D unresolved. Germline-derived CDR1 and CDR2 are SGDLS and YYNGEE. This CDR3 has 15 amino acids. Trimming left V 0 bases short and J 2 bases short, with 12 bases between. CDR3 nucleotides: TGTGCCAGCAGCGTAGGAAAACCGGAAACCTACGAGCAGTACTTC. Residues: CASSVGKPETYEQYF.

This clonotype is a singleton in its sample. The CDR3 DNA sequence: TGTGCCAGCAAAGACACGGCCGGACCCTACGAGCAGTACTTC. Protein sequence: CASKDTAGPYEQYF. The chain carries TRBV6-5 and TRBJ2-7; D gene unclear. Germline-derived CDR1 and CDR2 are MNHEY and SVGAGI. V lost 7 bases, J lost 2 bases, and 15 bases lay in between. This CDR3 has 14 amino acids.

The chain combines TRBV5-6 with TRBJ1-6, with no clear D. V was clipped by 2 bases and J by 3 bases, with 0 bases between them. CDR1 is SGHDT and CDR2 is YYEEEE in the germline V gene. This CDR3 comprises 12 residues. CDR3 in DNA: TGTGCCAGCAGCTTCTATAATTCACCCCTCCACTTT. This gives the protein CASSFYNSPLHF.